The present entry profiles one T cell receptor beta chain with its context. Trimming took 7 bases from V and 4 from J; bases not matched to a gene: 6. This CDR3 comprises 13 residues. Germline CDR1 and CDR2: MDHEN and SYDVKM. This record comes from a study of blood T cell repertoires in COVID-19. Across the study: Spain, Italy and the United States supplied samples that represented acute and convalescent COVID-19. Sample material is recorded as cDNA or gDNA derived from T cells, B-cell-depleted T cells, or PBMCs.

TCRdb keeps only in-frame clones here, not all; method: immunoSEQ multiplex PCR. The sample carries approximately 240,000 clones, 80% to 85% recorded once. This TCR was recovered from a woman aged 60-70 years with acute or convalescent COVID-19. The sequenced sample was peripheral blood. J is TRBJ2-7 and V is TRBV28; 8 positions match TRBD2. CDR3 DNA: TGTGCCAGCATAGTTGCGGGGGGTTACGAGCAGTACTTC. Protein: CASIVAGGYEQYF.